This T cell receptor beta chain is drawn from a study of blood T cell repertoires in COVID-19. Whole-study context: Sites in the United States, Italy and Spain provided acute and convalescent COVID-19 samples. The cDNA or gDNA used as material had been derived from T cells, B-cell-depleted T cells, or PBMCs.

V was shortened by 4 bases and J by 4 bases, with 20 bases between the two germline ends. Germline CDR1 is SGHRS and CDR2 is YFSETQ. This CDR3 has 16 amino acids. As originally analysed: Nucleated cell counts were estimated from reference gene primer amplification. This table comes from immunoSEQ multiplex PCR, and its TCRdb copy is limited to in-frame clones, with some not included. For V, J and clone size, that table is used; D and trimming come from the DNA. The sample has approximately 70,000 clones; over 65% are singletons. Material for sequencing was peripheral blood. V and J are TRBV5-1 and TRBJ1-2, with a weak D call TRBD1 (6 bases). The sequence was collected from a woman between 65 and 79 years old with acute or convalescent COVID-19. CDR3 protein: CASSPFTGLGGYGYTF. DNA of the CDR3: TGCGCCAGCAGCCCCTTTACAGGGCTTGGGGGCTATGGCTACACCTTC.